The 15 T cell receptor beta chains presented below share a single source sample, sequenced in a study of monozygotic twins with inflammatory bowel disease. After re-calling the 5' RACE reads, TCRdb lists one entry per CDR3 protein, DNA absent. This listing includes about 210,000 distinct CDR3 sequences. Sequencing was carried out using blood. These receptors all stem from a human donor with ulcerative colitis or Crohn's disease, or a healthy co-twin of an affected twin (not recorded which).

This chain links TRBV5-6 with TRBJ2-2; the TCRdb D gene call, TRBD2, has no DNA to confirm it. CDR1 and CDR2 from the germline V gene are SGHDT and YYEEEE. The CDR3 length is 15 residues. CDR3 amino acids: CASNLLVGGAGELFF.

The chain links TRBV5-1 to TRBJ2-3. Germline CDR1 SGHRS, CDR2 YFSETQ. The CDR3 is 15 amino acids. This CDR3 reads CASSSGPKSTDTQYF.

The J gene is TRBJ2-1, the V gene TRBV5-4; the D call of TRBD1 rests on TCRdb alone, since no DNA is present to check it. CDR1 is SGHNT and CDR2 is YYREEE in the germline V gene (reference sequence). The CDR3 runs to 13 residues. The CDR3 sequence: CASSSDSPREQFF.

The chain employs TRBV6-6 and TRBJ1-5. Germline V gene data show CDR1 as MNHNY and CDR2 as SVGAGI (reference sequence). The CDR3 is 13 residues long. The CDR3 loop is CASRRSDNQPQHF.

The rearrangement uses TRBV7-9 and TRBJ1-5. The CDR3 covers 16 residues. The germline gives CDR1 SEHNR, CDR2 FQNEAQ (reference sequence). The CDR3 reads CASSLEGTWDSRPQHF.

This chain joins TRBV12-3 or TRBV12-4 and TRBJ1-2; without DNA, the TCRdb call of TRBD1 cannot be checked. This CDR3 has 13 residues. This CDR3 is CASSSAGKNGYTF.

The V gene is TRBV12-3 or TRBV12-4, the J gene TRBJ2-2. The CDR3 is made up of 13 amino acids. This CDR3 reads CASSFGEGGELFF.

The chain has TRBV29-1 and TRBJ1-1. This CDR3 has 14 residues. CDR1 and CDR2 (germline): SQVTM, ANQGSEA. The CDR3 here is CSVEADRREAEAFF.

This rearrangement joins TRBV3-1 to TRBJ2-3. CDR3 length equals 14 residues. Germline V gene lookup returns CDR1 LGHDT and CDR2 YNNKEL (reference sequence). The CDR3 loop is CASKIGGGSDTQYF.

The chain carries TRBV20-1 and TRBJ1-5; TCRdb calls TRBD1, which cannot be checked without DNA. The germline V gene encodes CDR1 DFQATT and CDR2 SNEGSKA (reference sequence). The CDR3 length is 13 residues. The chain's CDR3 is CSANRDGNQPQHF.

The J gene is TRBJ1-4, the V gene TRBV3-1; TCRdb outputs TRBD1, but without DNA this stays unchecked. CDR1 LGHDT and CDR2 YNNKEL come from the germline V gene (reference sequence). The CDR3 has 15 amino acids. CDR3 sequence: CASSLTGSSNEKLFF.

The chain links TRBV20-1 to TRBJ2-7. The germline V gene has CDR1 DFQATT and CDR2 SNEGSKA (reference sequence). There are 14 residues in the CDR3. The CDR3 protein is CSAPRPGTTPGQYF.

CDR3 residues: CAISEGTSGGRPEQFF. This chain links TRBV10-3 with TRBJ2-1; there is no DNA to check the TCRdb D call of TRBD1. The CDR3 has 16 amino acids. In germline, CDR1 is ENHRY, CDR2 SYGVKD.

The genes are TRBV5-6 and TRBJ2-7; the TRBD1 assignment by TCRdb is unverifiable without DNA. Germline V lookup: CDR1 SGHDT, CDR2 YYEEEE. CDR3 length equals 13 residues. CDR3 in amino acids: CASSFGTADEQYF. The full variable domain, completed using reference TRBV5-6 and TRBJ2-7, is DAGVTQSPTHLIKTRGQQVTLRCSPKSGHDTVSWYQQALGQGPQFIFQYYEEEERQRGNFPDRFSGHQFPNYSSELNVNALLLGDSALYLCASSFGTADEQYFGPGTRLTVT.

The rearrangement uses TRBV7-9 and TRBJ2-7; TCRdb returns TRBD1, unconfirmable since there is no DNA. The germline gives CDR1 SEHNR, CDR2 FQNEAQ (reference sequence). CDR3 length: 14 amino acids. The CDR3 is CASSLDRGEDEQYF.